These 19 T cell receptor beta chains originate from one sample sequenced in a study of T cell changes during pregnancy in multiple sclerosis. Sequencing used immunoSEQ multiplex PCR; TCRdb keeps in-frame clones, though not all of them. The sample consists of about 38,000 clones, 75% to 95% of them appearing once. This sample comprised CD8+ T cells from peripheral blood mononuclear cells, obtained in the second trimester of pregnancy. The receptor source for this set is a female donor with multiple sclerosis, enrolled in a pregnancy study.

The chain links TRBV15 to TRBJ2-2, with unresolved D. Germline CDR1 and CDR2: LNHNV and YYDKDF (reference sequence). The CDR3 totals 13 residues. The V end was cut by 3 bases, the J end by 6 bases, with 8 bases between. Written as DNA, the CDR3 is TGTGCCACCAGCAGCGTCGGAGCCGGGGAGCTGTTTTTT. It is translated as CATSSVGAGELFF. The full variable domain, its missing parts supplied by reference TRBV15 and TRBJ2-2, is DAMVIQNPRYQVTQFGKPVTLSCSQTLNHNVMYWYQQKSSQAPKLLFHYYDKDFNNEADTPDNFQSRRPNTSFCFLDIRSPGLGDTAMYLCATSSVGAGELFFGEGSRLTVL.

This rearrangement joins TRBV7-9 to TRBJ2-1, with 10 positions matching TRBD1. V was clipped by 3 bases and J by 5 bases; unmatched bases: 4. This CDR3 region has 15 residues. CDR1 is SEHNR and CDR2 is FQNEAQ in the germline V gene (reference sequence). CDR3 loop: CASSLTGTGDNEQFF. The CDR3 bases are TGTGCCAGCAGCTTGACCGGGACAGGGGACAATGAGCAGTTCTTC.

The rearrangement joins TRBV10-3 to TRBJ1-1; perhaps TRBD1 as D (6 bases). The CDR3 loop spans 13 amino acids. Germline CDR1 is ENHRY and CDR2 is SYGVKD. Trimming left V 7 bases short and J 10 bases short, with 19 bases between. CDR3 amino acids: CAITTPGHRIAFF. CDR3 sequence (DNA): TGTGCCATCACCACGCCGGGACACCGAATAGCTTTCTTT.

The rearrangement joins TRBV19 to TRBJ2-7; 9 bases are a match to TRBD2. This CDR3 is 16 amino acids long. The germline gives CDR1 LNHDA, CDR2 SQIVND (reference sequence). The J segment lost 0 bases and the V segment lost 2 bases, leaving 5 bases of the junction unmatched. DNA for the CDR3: TGTGCCAGTAGTATATCTAGCGGGGATATCTCCTACGAGCAGTACTTC. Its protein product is CASSISSGDISYEQYF.

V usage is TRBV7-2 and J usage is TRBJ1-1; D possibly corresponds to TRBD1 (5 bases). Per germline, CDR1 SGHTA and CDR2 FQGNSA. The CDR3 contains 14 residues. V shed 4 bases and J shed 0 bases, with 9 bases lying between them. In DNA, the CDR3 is TGTGCCAGCAGCTCGGCAGGGATGAACACTGAAGCTTTCTTT. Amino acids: CASSSAGMNTEAFF. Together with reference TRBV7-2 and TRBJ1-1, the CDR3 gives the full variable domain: GAGVSQSPSNKVTEKGKDVELRCDPISGHTALYWYRQSLGQGLEFLIYFQGNSAPDKSGLPSDRFSAERTGGSVSTLTIQRTQQEDSAVYLCASSSAGMNTEAFFGQGTRLTVV.

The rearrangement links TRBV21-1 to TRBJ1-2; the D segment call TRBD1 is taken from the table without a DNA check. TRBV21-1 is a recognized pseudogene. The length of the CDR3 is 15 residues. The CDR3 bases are TGTGCCAGCAGCAGCTCGACAGGGACACGCTATGGCTACACCTTC. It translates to CASSSSTGTRYGYTF.

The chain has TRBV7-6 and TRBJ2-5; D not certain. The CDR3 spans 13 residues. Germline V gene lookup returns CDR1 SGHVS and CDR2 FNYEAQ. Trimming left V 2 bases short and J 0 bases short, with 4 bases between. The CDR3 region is CASSLPNQETQYF. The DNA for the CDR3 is TGTGCCAGCAGCTTACCAAACCAAGAGACCCAGTACTTC.

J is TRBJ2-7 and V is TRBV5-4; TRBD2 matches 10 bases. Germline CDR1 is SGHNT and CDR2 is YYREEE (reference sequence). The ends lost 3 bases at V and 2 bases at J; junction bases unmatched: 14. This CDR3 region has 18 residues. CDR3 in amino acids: CASSYRLAGQAYAYEQYF. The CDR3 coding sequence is TGTGCCAGCAGCTACCGACTAGCGGGCCAGGCGTACGCCTACGAGCAGTACTTC.

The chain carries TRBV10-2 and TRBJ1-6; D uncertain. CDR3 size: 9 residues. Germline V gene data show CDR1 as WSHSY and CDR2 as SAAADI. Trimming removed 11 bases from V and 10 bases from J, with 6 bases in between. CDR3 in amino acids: CAVGSPLHF. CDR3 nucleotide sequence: TGCGCCGTTGGCTCACCCCTCCACTTT.

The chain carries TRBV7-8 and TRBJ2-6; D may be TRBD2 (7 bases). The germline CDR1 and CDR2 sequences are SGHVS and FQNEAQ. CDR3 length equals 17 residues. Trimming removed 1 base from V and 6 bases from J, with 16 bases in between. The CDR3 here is CASSLERGGWEANVLTF. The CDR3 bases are TGTGCCAGCAGCTTAGAAAGGGGGGGTTGGGAGGCCAACGTCCTGACTTTC.

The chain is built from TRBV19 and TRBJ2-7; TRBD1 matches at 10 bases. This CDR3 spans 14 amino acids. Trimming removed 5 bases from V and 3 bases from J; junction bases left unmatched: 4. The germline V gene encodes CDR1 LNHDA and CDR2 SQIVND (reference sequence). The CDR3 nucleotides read TGTGCCAGTAGTCTGTGGACAGGGGGCTACGAGCAGTACTTC. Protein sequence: CASSLWTGGYEQYF. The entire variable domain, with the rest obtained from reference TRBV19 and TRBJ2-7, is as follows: DGGITQSPKYLFRKEGQNVTLSCEQNLNHDAMYWYRQDPGQGLRLIYYSQIVNDFQKGDIAEGYSVSREKKESFPLTVTSAQKNPTAFYLCASSLWTGGYEQYFGPGTRLTVT.

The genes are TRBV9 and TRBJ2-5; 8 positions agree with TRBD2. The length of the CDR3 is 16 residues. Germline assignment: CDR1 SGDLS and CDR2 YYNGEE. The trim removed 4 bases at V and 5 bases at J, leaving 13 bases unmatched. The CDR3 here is CASSIRAGDQVETQYF. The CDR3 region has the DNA TGTGCCAGCAGCATTAGAGCGGGGGATCAGGTCGAGACCCAGTACTTC. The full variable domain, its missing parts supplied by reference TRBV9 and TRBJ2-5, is DSGVTQTPKHLITATGQRVTLRCSPRSGDLSVYWYQQSLDQGLQFLIQYYNGEERAKGNILERFSAQQFPDLHSELNLSSLELGDSALYFCASSIRAGDQVETQYFGPGTRLLVL.

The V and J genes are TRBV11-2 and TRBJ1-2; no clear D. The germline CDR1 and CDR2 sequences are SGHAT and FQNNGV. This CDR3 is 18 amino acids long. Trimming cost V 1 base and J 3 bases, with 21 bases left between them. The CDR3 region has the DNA TGTGCCAGCAGCTTAGGGCTCCGGACTACCCTTGAGGACTATGGCTACACCTTC. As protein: CASSLGLRTTLEDYGYTF.

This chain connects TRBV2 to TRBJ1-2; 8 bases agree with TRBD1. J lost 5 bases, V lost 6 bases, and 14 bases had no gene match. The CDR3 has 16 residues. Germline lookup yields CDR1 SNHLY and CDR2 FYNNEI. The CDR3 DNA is TGTGCCAGCAGCTTCCCTCAGGGGGCGCGGGTATATGGCTACACCTTC. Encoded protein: CASSFPQGARVYGYTF.

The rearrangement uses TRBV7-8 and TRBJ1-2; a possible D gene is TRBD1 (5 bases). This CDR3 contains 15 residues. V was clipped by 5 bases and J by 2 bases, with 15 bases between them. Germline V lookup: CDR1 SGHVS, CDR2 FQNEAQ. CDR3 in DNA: TGTGCCAGCAGCCTTGGGACTCTTGACAACTATGGCTACACCTTC. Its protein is CASSLGTLDNYGYTF. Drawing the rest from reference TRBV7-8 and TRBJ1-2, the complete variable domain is GAGVSQSPRYKVAKRGQDVALRCDPISGHVSLFWYQQALGQGPEFLTYFQNEAQLDKSGLPSDRFFAERPEGSVSTLKIQRTQQEDSAVYLCASSLGTLDNYGYTFGSGTRLTVV.

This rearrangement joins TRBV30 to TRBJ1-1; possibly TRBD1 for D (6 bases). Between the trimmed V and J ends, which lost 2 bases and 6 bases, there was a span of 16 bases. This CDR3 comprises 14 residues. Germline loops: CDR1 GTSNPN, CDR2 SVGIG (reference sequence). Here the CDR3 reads CAWSFGGAGAEAFF. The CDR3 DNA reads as TGTGCCTGGAGTTTCGGGGGCGCGGGGGCTGAAGCTTTCTTT.

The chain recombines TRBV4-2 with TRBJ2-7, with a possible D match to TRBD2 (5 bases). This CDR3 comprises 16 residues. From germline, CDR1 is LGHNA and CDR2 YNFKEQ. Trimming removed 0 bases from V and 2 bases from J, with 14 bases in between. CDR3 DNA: TGTGCCAGCAGCCAAGATACGGGCCTAGCCGCCTACGAGCAGTACTTC. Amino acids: CASSQDTGLAAYEQYF.

Here the CDR3 DNA reads TGTGCCAGCAGCTTAGAGTCCACCAGCTCCTACGAGCAGTACTTC. Protein: CASSLESTSSYEQYF. The chain employs TRBV7-6 and TRBJ2-7; D unresolved. CDR1 is SGHVS and CDR2 is FNYEAQ in the germline V gene. This CDR3 comprises 15 residues. Trimming cost V 1 base and J 0 bases, with 10 bases left between them. The variable domain in full, completed from reference TRBV7-6 and TRBJ2-7, reads GAGVSQSPRYKVTKRGQDVALRCDPISGHVSLYWYRQALGQGPEFLTYFNYEAQQDKSGLPNDRFSAERPEGSISTLTIQRTEQRDSAMYRCASSLESTSSYEQYFGPGTRLTVT.

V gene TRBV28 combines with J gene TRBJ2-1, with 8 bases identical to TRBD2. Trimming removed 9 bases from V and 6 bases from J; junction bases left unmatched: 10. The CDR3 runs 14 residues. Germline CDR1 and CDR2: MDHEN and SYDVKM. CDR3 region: CASFKTGGGNEQFF. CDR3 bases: TGTGCCAGTTTTAAAACGGGAGGGGGCAATGAGCAGTTCTTC. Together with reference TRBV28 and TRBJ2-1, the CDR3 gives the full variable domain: DVKVTQSSRYLVKRTGEKVFLECVQDMDHENMFWYRQDPGLGLRLIYFSYDVKMKEKGDIPEGYSVSREKKERFSLILESASTNQTSMYLCASFKTGGGNEQFFGPGTRLTVL.